The TCR beta chain described here comes from a study of shared clonotypes between healthy human individuals. Overall study findings and caveats: A small donor pool kept down the genetic and exposure-history diversity that was represented.

The CDR3 runs to 16 residues. V lost 5 bases to trimming and J lost 4 bases, with 20 bases between them. The germline CDR1 and CDR2 sequences are SEHNR and FQNEAQ (reference sequence). A remark on this clone: Its target is unknown.

A split of CD4+ cells into CD45RA+ naive and CD45RA-negative memory subsets was performed. How the authors handled the data: In the immunoSEQ data, sequences were junction-only and lacked quality scores, so filtering differed. Only in-frame clones appear in the TCRdb table, and some are missing; sequencing was by immunoSEQ multiplex PCR. V and J calls plus clone size are reproduced from that table; the DNA served to infer D and trimming. This sample has more than 2 million clones; roughly 95% occur once, and the top ten carry 0.13%. Material for sequencing was naive CD4+ T cells sorted from blood. Specified subset: CD45RA+ positively selected. This sequence joins TRBV7-9 and TRBJ1-1; maybe TRBD1 (5 bases). This TCR came from a man between 18 and 29 years old in good health. The DNA for the CDR3 is TGTGCCAGCAGCCCCAGTGGGGAGGGGTCTGTCACTGAAGCTTTCTTT. Translation gives CASSPSGEGSVTEAFF.